This T cell receptor beta chain was observed in a study of cytomegalovirus exposure and HLA in healthy donors. Germline trimming cut 4 bases from V and 6 bases from J; bases unmatched to any gene: 9. Germline values: CDR1 GTSNPN, CDR2 SVGIG (reference sequence). The CDR3 extends over 14 amino acids. Study-wide findings and caveats: Later work showed greater clonal expansion in HLA-associated TCR beta chains than in equally common others.

Comments on this clone: The antigen is not known.

The PCR ran on 60 Vbeta and 13 Jbeta primers. The method was immunoSEQ multiplex PCR; TCRdb's version includes in-frame clones alone and lacks a portion of them. The sample carries roughly 120,000 clones, more than 65% recorded once. Sequenced material: PBMCs. The receptor comes from a woman in her twenties or thirties in good health and CMV-seronegative. The rearrangement links TRBV30 to TRBJ2-1; 7 bases are a match to TRBD1. Written as DNA, the CDR3 is TGTGCCTGGACGACAGGGATGAGGGGCAATGAGCAGTTCTTC. Translated: CAWTTGMRGNEQFF.